This TCR beta chain was profiled in a study of control samples from healthy donors and cancer patients. TCRdb's table, derived via immunoSEQ multiplex PCR, lists solely in-frame clones and lacks some. The sample consists of some 40,000 clones, around four fifths of them appearing once. The TCR sequence derives from a woman aged 55-70 years with lung cancer. The sequencing input was PBMCs.

Written as DNA, the CDR3 is TGTGCCAGCAGCTTAGCGCTAGCAGATACGCAGTATTTT. Residues: CASSLALADTQYF. This chain connects TRBV7-9 to TRBJ2-3; D is unresolved. The CDR3 spans 13 residues. With 0 bases removed from V and 4 bases from J, the gap between germline ends came to 5 bases. Germline V gene lookup returns CDR1 SEHNR and CDR2 FQNEAQ (reference sequence).